The 6 T cell receptor beta chains in this list originate from one sample, sequenced in a study of human T cells and chemical hapten exposure. The time point denotes: patch test 2, 6 weeks after DPC sensitization. This sample's treatment: therapeutic diphenylcyclopropenone sensitization with weekly scalp DPC. Each CDR3 protein is one row after TCRdb ran MiXCR on the RACE reads. The sample lists around 50,000 distinct CDR3 sequences, 9.9% seen once, with more than 1.5% in the top ten. The sequencing used whole blood, collected in connection with sensitization to the hapten diphenylcyclopropenone (DPC). The receptors originated from a woman aged 45-59 years with alopecia areata. Some clones in this sample may be carry-over from other donors' samples.

This clonotype has more than one count but fewer than ten. The gene calls are TRBV6-2 or TRBV6-3 and TRBJ1-5; perhaps TRBD1 as D (6 bases). The CDR3 spans 15 residues. Germline V gene data show CDR1 as MNHEY and CDR2 as SVGEGT. V was clipped by 3 bases and J by 7 bases, with 16 bases between them. CDR3 region: CASSYVGGTGQPQHF. The CDR3 coding sequence is TGTGCCAGCAGTTATGTCGGGGGCACAGGGCAGCCCCAGCATTTT.

This clonotype was picked up many times. This chain uses TRBV12-3 or TRBV12-4 with TRBJ1-2, with D uncertain. The CDR3 covers 12 residues. V lost 2 bases to trimming and J lost 5 bases, with 6 bases between them. The CDR3 here is CASSLTKYGYTF. The CDR3 bases are TGTGCCAGCAGTTTAACCAAGTATGGCTACACCTTC.

The chain recombines TRBV29-1 with TRBJ2-3, with 7 bases identical to TRBD1. Looked up from germline, CDR1 is SQVTM and CDR2 is ANQGSEA. J lost 0 bases, V lost 3 bases, and 6 bases had no gene match. The CDR3 is 15 residues long. The CDR3 coding sequence is TGCAGCGTTGATCGCCCAGGGGGAAGCACAGATACGCAGTATTTT. This encodes CSVDRPGGSTDTQYF.

This sequence joins TRBV7-2 and TRBJ2-3, with D perhaps TRBD1 (6 bases). The V gene's germline CDR1 is SGHTA and CDR2 FQGNSA. CDR3 length: 14 residues. V shed 4 bases and J shed 4 bases, with 12 bases lying between them. The CDR3 spells CASSSQGESDTQYF. CDR3 DNA sequence: TGTGCCAGCAGCTCACAGGGTGAATCAGATACGCAGTATTTT.

This clonotype turned up a few times. V and J are TRBV5-1 and TRBJ2-6; no firm D call. V was shortened by 0 bases and J by 0 bases, with 7 bases between the two germline ends. The CDR3 contains 16 residues. Germline V lookup: CDR1 SGHRS, CDR2 YFSETQ. The CDR3 region is CASSLDSVSGANVLTF. CDR3 coding DNA: TGCGCCAGCAGCTTGGACTCCGTCTCTGGGGCCAACGTCCTGACTTTC.

This clonotype was picked up a small number of times. This sequence joins TRBV15 and TRBJ2-1; D not resolved. Germline V gives CDR1 LNHNV, CDR2 YYDKDF (reference sequence). With 0 bases removed from V and 9 bases from J, the gap between germline ends came to 6 bases. The CDR3 spans 12 residues. The CDR3 here is CATSRDQFEQFF. DNA for the CDR3: TGTGCCACCAGCAGAGATCAGTTTGAGCAGTTCTTC.